This T cell receptor beta chain comes out of a study of T-cell reconstitution after alpha-beta-depleted transplantation in children. Unique molecular identifiers were incorporated when the TCRbeta library was constructed. One entry per CDR3 protein results from TCRdb running MiXCR on the PCR reads. Altogether fewer than 550,000 distinct CDR3 sequences are present, 16% being singletons, with the ten largest covering over 25%. Germline V lookup: CDR1 SGHVS, CDR2 FQNEAQ. The CDR3 length is 15 residues. V lost 5 bases to trimming and J lost 1 base, with 15 bases between them. This clonotype was seen a handful of times.

The sample consisted of PBMCs, mostly from graft donor cells, taken 360 days after TCRalphabeta/CD19-depleted stem cell transplant. The receptor was derived from a boy under three years old who had a stem cell transplant for Wiskott-Aldrich syndrome, so the T cells may come from the graft donor. The chain links TRBV7-8 to TRBJ2-7; D gene ambiguous. The CDR3 region is CASSPRASSSYEQYF. As DNA, the CDR3 is TGTGCCAGCAGCCCACGCGCGAGCTCTTCCTACGAGCAGTACTTC. The full variable domain, its missing parts supplied by reference TRBV7-8 and TRBJ2-7, is GAGVSQSPRYKVAKRGQDVALRCDPISGHVSLFWYQQALGQGPEFLTYFQNEAQLDKSGLPSDRFFAERPEGSVSTLKIQRTQQEDSAVYLCASSPRASSSYEQYFGPGTRLTVT.